The present entry profiles one TCR beta chain with its context. V shed 6 bases and J 2 bases; nucleotides not matched to a gene: 13. Germline V gene lookup returns CDR1 SNHLY and CDR2 FYNNEI. The CDR3 runs to 17 residues. The data are from a study of tumor-infiltrating lymphocytes in localized non-small cell lung cancer. Measured with immunoSEQ multiplex PCR; TCRdb has only the in-frame clones, and not every one. The data show about 16,000 clones, 80% seen once. This clonotype originated in a human donor with non-small cell lung cancer. Material: uninvolved lung tissue not adjacent to the tumor. The rearrangement joins TRBV2 to TRBJ2-1; TRBD2 matches 7 bases. This CDR3 reads CASREGLSGWTYNEQFF. The CDR3, as DNA: TGTGCCAGCAGGGAGGGCCTTAGCGGGTGGACCTACAATGAGCAGTTCTTC. Looking up the rest from reference TRBV2 and TRBJ2-1 gives the full variable domain: EPEVTQTPSHQVTQMGQEVILRCVPISNHLYFYWYRQILGQKVEFLVSFYNNEISEKSEIFDDQFSVERPDGSNFTLKIRSTKLEDSAMYFCASREGLSGWTYNEQFFGPGTRLTVL.